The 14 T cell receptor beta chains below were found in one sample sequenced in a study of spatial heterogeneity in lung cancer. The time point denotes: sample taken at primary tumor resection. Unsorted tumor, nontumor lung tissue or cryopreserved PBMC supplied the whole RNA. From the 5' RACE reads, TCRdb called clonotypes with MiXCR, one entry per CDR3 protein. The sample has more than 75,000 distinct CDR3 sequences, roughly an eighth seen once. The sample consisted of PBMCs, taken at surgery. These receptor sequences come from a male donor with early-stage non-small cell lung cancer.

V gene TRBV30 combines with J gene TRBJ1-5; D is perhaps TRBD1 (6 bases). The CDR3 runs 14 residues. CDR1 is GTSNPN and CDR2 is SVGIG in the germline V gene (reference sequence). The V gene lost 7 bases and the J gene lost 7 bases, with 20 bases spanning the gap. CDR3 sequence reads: CASSQDRQGQPQHF. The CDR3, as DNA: TGTGCCTCGTCTCAAGACAGGCAGGGGCAGCCCCAGCATTTT.

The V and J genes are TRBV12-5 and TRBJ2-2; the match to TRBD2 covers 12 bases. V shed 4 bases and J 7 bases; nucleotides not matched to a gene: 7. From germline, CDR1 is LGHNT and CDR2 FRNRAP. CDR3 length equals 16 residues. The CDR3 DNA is TGTGCTAGTGGTTCCCGACTAGCGGGAGACATCGGGGAGCTGTTTTTT. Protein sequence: CASGSRLAGDIGELFF.

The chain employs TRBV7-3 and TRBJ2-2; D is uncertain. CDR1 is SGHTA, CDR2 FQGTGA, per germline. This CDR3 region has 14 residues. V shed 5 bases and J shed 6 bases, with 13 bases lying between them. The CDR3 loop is CASSPPDGAGELFF. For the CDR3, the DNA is TGTGCCAGCAGCCCACCCGACGGAGCCGGGGAGCTGTTTTTT.

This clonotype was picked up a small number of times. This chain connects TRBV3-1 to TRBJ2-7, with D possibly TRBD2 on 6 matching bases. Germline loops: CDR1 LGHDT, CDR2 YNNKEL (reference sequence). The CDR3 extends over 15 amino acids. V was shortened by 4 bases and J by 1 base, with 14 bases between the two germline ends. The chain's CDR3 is CASSPGGIPSYEQYF. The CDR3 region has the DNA TGTGCCAGCAGCCCGGGCGGGATTCCATCCTACGAGCAGTACTTC.

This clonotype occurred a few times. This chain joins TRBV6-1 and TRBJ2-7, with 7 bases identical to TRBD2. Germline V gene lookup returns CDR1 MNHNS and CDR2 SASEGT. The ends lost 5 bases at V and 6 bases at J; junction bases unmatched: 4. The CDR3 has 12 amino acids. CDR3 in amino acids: CASSWTRIEQYF. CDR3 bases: TGTGCCAGCAGTTGGACTAGAATCGAGCAGTACTTC.

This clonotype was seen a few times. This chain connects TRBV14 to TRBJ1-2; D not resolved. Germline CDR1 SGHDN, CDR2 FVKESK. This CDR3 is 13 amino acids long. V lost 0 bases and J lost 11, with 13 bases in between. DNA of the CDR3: TGTGCCAGCAGCCAAGACGGGAGCGGAGGGTACACCTTC. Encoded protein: CASSQDGSGGYTF.

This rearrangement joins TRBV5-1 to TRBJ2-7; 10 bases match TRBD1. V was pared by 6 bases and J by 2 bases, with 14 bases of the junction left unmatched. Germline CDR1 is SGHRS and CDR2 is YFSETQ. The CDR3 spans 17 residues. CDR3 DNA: TGCGCCAGCACCAGGGGACAGGGGAGGTTGAGACCCTACGAGCAGTACTTC. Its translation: CASTRGQGRLRPYEQYF.

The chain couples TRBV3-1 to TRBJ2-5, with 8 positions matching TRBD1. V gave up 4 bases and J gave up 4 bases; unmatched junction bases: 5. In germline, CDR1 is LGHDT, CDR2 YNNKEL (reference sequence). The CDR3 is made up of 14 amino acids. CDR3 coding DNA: TGTGCCAGCAGCCGGCAGGACAGGGTAGAGACCCAGTACTTC. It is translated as CASSRQDRVETQYF.

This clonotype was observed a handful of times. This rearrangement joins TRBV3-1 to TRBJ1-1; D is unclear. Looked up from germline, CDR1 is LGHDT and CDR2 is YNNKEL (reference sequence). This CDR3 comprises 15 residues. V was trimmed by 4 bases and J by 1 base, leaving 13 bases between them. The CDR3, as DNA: TGTGCCAGCAGCCTCGGCCCGCGAGGGAACACTGAAGCTTTCTTT. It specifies CASSLGPRGNTEAFF.

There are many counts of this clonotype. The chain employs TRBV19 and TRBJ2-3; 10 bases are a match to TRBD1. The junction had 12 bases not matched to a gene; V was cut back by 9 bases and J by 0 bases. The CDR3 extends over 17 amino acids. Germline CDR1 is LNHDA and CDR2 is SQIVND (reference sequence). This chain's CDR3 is CASRDRGHGYSTDTQYF. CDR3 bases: TGTGCCAGCAGAGACAGGGGGCACGGTTATAGCACAGATACGCAGTATTTT.

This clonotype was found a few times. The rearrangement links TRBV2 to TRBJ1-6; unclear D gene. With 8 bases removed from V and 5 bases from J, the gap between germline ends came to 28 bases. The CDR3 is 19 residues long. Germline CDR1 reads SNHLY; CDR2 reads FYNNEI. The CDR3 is CASHVVLFATAGHNSPLHF. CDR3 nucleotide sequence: TGTGCCAGCCACGTCGTCCTCTTCGCCACGGCGGGTCATAATTCACCCCTCCACTTT.

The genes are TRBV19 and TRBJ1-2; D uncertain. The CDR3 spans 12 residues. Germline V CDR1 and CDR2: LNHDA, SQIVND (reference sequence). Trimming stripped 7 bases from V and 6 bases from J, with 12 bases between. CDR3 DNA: TGTGCCAGTACGCCCTCAAGGGATGGCTACACCTTC. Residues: CASTPSRDGYTF.

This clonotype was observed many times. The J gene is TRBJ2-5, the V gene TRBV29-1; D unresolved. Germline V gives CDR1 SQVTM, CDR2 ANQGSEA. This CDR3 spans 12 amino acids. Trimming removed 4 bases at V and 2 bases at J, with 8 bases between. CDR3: CSVGVAQETQYF. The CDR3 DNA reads TGCAGCGTTGGAGTCGCGCAAGAGACCCAGTACTTC.

CDR3 sequence reads: CSASDSTYEQYF. CDR3 nucleotide sequence: TGCAGTGCTAGCGACAGTACCTACGAGCAGTACTTC. The chain uses TRBV20-1 and TRBJ2-7; TRBD1 might be the D (5 bases). The CDR3 contains 12 residues. Germline assignment: CDR1 DFQATT and CDR2 SNEGSKA (reference sequence). V lost 3 bases to trimming and J lost 2 bases, with 8 bases between them.